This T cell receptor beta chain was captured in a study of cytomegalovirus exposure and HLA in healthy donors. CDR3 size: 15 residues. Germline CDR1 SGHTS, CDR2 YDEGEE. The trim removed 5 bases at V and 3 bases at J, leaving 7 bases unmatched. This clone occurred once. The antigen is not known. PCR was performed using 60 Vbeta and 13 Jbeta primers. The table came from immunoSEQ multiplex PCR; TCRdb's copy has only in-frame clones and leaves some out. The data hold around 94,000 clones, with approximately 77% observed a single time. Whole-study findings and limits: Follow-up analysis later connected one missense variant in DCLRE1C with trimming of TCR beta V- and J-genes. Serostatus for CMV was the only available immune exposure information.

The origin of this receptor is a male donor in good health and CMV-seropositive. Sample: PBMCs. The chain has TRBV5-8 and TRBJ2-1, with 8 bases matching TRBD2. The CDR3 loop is CASSSSGYNYNEQFF. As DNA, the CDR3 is TGTGCCAGCAGTTCTAGCGGGTACAACTACAATGAGCAGTTCTTC.